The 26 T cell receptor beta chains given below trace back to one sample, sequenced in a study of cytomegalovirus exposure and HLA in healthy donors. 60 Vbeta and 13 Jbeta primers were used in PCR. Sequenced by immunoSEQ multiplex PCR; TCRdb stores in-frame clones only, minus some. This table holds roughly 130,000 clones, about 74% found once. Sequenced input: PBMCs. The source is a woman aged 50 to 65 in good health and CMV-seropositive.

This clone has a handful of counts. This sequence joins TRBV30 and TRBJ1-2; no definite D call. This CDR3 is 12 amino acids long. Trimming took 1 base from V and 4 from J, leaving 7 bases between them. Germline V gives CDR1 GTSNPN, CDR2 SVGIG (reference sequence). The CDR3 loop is CAWSASVYGYTF. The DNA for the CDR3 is TGTGCCTGGAGTGCCTCGGTCTATGGCTACACCTTC.

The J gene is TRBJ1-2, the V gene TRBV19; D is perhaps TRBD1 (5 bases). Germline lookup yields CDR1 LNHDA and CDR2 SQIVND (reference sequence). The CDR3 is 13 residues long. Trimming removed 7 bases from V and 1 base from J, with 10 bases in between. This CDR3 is CASKRDSNYGYTF. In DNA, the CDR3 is TGTGCCAGTAAAAGAGACAGTAACTATGGCTACACCTTC.

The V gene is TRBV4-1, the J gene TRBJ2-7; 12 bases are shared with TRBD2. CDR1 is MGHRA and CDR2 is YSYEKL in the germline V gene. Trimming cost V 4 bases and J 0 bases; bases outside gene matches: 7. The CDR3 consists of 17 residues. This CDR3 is CASSRTSGGSPSYEQYF. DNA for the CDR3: TGCGCCAGCAGCCGAACTAGCGGGGGGTCTCCCTCCTACGAGCAGTACTTC.

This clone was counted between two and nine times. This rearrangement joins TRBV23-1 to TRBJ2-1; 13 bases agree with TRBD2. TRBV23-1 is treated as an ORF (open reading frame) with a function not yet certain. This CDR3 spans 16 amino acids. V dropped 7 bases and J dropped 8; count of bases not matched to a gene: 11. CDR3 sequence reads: CASTRLAGGSGDEQFF. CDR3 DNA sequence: TGCGCCAGCACTAGACTAGCGGGGGGATCAGGTGATGAGCAGTTCTTC.

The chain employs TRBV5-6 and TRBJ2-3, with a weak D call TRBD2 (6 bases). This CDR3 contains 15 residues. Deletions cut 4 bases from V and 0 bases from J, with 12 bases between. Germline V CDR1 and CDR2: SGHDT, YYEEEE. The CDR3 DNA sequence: TGTGCCAGCAGCCCACCGGGGACTAGCACAGATACGCAGTATTTT. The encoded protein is CASSPPGTSTDTQYF.

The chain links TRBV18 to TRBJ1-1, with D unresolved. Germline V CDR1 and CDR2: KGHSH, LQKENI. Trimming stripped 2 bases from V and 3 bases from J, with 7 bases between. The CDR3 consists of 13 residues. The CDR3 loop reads CASSPMRDTEAFF. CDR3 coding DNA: TGTGCCAGCTCACCAATGAGGGACACTGAAGCTTTCTTT.

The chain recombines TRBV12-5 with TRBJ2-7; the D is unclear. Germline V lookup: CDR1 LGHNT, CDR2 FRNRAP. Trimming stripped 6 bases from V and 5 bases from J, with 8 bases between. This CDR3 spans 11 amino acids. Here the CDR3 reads CASGSFDEQYF. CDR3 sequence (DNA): TGTGCTAGTGGCTCCTTTGACGAGCAGTACTTC.

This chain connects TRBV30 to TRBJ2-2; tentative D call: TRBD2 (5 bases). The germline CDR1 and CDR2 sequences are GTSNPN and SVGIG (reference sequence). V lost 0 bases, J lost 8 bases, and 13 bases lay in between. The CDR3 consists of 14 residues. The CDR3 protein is CAWSVTRDPGELFF. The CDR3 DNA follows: TGTGCCTGGAGTGTAACTAGAGACCCGGGGGAGCTGTTTTTT.

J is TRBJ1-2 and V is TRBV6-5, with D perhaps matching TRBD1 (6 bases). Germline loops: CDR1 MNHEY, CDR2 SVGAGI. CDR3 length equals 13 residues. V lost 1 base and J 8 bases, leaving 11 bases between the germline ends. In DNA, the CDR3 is TGTGCCAGCAGTTACTTACAGGGTACCGGCTACACCTTC. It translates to CASSYLQGTGYTF.

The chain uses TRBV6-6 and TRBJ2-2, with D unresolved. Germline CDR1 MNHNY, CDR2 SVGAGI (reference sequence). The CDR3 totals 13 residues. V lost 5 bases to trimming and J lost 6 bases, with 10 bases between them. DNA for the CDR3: TGTGCCAGCAGTGCATACAGCCCCGGGGAGCTGTTTTTT. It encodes CASSAYSPGELFF.

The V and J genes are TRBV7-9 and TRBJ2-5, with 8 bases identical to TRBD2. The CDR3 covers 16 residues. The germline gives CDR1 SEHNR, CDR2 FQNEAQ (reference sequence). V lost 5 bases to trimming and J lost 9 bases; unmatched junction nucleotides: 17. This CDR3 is CASSQNQPDYGGAQYF. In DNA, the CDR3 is TGTGCCAGCAGCCAAAACCAACCAGATTACGGGGGGGCCCAGTACTTC.

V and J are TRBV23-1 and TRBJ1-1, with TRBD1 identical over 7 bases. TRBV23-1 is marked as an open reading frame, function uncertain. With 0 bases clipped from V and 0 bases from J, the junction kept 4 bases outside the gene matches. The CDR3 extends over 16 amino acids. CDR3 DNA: TGCGCCAGCAGTCAATCAAGGGGGCCTATGAACACTGAAGCTTTCTTT. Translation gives CASSQSRGPMNTEAFF.

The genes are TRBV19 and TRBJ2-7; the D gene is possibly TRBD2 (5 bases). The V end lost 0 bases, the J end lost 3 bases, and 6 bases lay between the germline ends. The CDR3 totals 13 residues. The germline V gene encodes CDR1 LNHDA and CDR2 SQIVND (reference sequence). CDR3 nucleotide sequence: TGTGCCAGTAGTATAGATGGACTCTACGAGCAGTACTTC. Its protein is CASSIDGLYEQYF.

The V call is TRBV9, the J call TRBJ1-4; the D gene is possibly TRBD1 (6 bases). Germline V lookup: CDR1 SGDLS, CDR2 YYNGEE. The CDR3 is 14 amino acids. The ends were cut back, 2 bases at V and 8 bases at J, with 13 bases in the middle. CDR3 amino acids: CASSVAGVKEKLFF. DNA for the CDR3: TGTGCCAGCAGCGTGGCAGGGGTGAAAGAAAAACTGTTTTTT.

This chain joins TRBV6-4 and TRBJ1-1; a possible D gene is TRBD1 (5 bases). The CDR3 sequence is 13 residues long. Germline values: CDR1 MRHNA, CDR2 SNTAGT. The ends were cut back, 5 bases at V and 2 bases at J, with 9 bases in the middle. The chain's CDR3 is CASSRQLNTEAFF. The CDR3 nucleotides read TGTGCCAGCAGTAGACAGCTAAACACTGAAGCTTTCTTT.

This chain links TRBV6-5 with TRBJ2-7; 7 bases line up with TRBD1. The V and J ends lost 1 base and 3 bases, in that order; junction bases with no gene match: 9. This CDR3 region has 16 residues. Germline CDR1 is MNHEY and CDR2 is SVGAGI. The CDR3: CASSYFGFGDSYEQYF. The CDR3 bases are TGTGCCAGCAGTTACTTCGGATTCGGGGACAGCTACGAGCAGTACTTC.

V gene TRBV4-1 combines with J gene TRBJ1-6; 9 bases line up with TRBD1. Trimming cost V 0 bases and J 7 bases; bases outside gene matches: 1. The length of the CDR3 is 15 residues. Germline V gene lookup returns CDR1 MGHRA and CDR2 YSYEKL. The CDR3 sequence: CASSQEGQGNSPLHF. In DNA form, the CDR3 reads TGCGCCAGCAGCCAAGAAGGACAGGGGAATTCACCCCTCCACTTT.

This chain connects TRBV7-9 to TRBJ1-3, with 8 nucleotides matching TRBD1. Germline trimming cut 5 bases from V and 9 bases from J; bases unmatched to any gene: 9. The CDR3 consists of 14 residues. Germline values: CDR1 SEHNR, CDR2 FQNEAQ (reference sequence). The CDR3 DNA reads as TGTGCCAGCAGCCTCGGACAGGGTGAGAGCACCATATATTTT. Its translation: CASSLGQGESTIYF. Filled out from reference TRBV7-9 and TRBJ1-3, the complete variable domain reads DTGVSQNPRHKITKRGQNVTFRCDPISEHNRLYWYRQTLGQGPEFLTYFQNEAQLEKSRLLSDRFSAERPKGSFSTLEIQRTEQGDSAMYLCASSLGQGESTIYFGEGSWLTVV.

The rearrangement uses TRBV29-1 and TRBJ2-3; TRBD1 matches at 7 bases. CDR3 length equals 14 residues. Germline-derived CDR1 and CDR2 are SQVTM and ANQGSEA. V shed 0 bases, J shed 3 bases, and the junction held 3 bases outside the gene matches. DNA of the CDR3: TGCAGCGTTGAAGATTGGGGACAGACAGATACGCAGTATTTT. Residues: CSVEDWGQTDTQYF.

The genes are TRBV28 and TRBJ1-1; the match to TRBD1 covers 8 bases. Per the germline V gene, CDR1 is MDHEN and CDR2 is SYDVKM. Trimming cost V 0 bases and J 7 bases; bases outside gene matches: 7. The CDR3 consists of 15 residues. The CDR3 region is CASSLWGTGRGEAFF. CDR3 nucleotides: TGTGCCAGCAGTTTATGGGGGACAGGACGGGGTGAAGCTTTCTTT.

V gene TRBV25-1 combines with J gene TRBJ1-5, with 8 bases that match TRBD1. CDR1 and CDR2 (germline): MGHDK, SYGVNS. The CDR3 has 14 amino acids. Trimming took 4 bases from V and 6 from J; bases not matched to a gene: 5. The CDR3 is CASSGQGRGQPQHF. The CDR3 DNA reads TGTGCCAGCAGTGGACAGGGGAGAGGTCAGCCCCAGCATTTT.

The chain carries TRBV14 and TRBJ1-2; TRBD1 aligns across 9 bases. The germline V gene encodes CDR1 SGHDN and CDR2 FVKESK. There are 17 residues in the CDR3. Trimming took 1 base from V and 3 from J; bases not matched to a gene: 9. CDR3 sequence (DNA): TGTGCCAGCAGCCAAGTCCCGCCCGGGACAGGGTACTATGGCTACACCTTC. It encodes CASSQVPPGTGYYGYTF.

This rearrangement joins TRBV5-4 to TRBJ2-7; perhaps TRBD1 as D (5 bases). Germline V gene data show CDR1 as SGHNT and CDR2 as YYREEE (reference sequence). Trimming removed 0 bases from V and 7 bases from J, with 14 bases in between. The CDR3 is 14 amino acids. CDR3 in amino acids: CASSLASGAREQYF. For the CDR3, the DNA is TGTGCCAGCAGCTTGGCCTCTGGGGCGCGGGAGCAGTACTTC.

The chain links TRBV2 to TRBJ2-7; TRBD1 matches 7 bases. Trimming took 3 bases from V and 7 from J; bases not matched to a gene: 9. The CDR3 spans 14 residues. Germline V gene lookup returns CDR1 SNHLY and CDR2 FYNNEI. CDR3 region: CASSEERGGLEQYF. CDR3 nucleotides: TGTGCCAGCAGTGAGGAGAGAGGGGGCTTGGAGCAGTACTTC.

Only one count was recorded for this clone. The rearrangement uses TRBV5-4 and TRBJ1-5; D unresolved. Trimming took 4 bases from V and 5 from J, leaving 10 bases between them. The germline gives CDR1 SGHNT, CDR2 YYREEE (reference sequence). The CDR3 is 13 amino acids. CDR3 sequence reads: CASSLDKDQPQHF. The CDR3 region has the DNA TGTGCCAGCAGCCTTGACAAAGATCAGCCCCAGCATTTT.

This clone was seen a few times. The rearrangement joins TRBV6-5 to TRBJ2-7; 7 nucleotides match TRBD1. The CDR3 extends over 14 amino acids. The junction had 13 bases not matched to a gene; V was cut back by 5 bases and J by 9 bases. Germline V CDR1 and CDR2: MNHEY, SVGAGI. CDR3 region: CASSRGQDYGGQYF. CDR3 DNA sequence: TGTGCCAGCAGTCGTGGACAGGATTACGGCGGGCAGTACTTC.